This TCR beta chain was sequenced for a study of T cell responses to AZD1222 COVID-19 vaccine. Study overall: Second-dose intervals of approximately 4 or approximately 12 weeks were pooled.

The method was immunoSEQ multiplex PCR; TCRdb's version includes in-frame clones alone and lacks a portion of them. Among 100,000 to 150,000 clones listed, 89% were seen once. Study-level points and caveats: Per reports, nearly half of all spike-specific TCRs target regions that are unmutated in variants. Breadth and depth of Spike-specific TCRs rose after two AZD1222 doses. Repertoire sampling occurred only after the peak T cell response.

A note on this clone: The antigen remains unidentified.

Trimming left V 4 bases short and J 0 bases short, with 14 bases between. The CDR3 sequence is 16 residues long. Germline CDR1 is SGHTS and CDR2 is YDEGEE. The rearrangement links TRBV5-8 to TRBJ1-5; tentative D call: TRBD1 (5 bases). This TCR was recovered from an adult in good health. Sample: peripheral blood, taken on day 0 of AZD1222 vaccination. As DNA, the CDR3 is TGTGCCAGCAGCCCCGGGGCTTCAATTAGCAATCAGCCCCAGCATTTT. It encodes CASSPGASISNQPQHF. Full variable domain (outside the CDR3, taken from reference TRBV5-8 and TRBJ1-5): EAGVTQSPTHLIKTRGQQATLRCSPISGHTSVYWYQQALGLGLQFLLWYDEGEERNRGNFPPRFSGRQFPNYSSELNVNALELEDSALYLCASSPGASISNQPQHFGDGTRLSIL.